This entry features one T cell receptor beta chain sequence. Its antigen is not known. This record belongs to a study of T-cell reconstitution after alpha-beta-depleted transplantation in children. Study-level points and caveats: Some patients' high day-60 TCRbeta diversity was attributed to recipient cells surviving conditioning. Among T cells one year after transplant, newly produced cells accounted for most counts and diversity. Two months or so post-transplant, alpha-beta T cells reportedly derived from several hundred expanded graft clones.

Library preparation (for TCRbeta) was performed with unique molecular identifiers. MiXCR, applied by TCRdb to the PCR reads, yields one record per CDR3 protein. The sample has around 580,000 distinct CDR3 sequences; approximately 30% are singletons. The CDR3 loop spans 16 amino acids. V was cut by 4 bases and J by 1 base, with 13 bases left in between. The starting material was PBMCs, obtained before TCRalphabeta/CD19-depleted stem cell transplant. This chain links TRBV12-3 or TRBV12-4 with TRBJ2-2; the D gene could be TRBD1 or TRBD2 (5 bases each). The receptor was derived from a boy under two years old with Wiskott-Aldrich syndrome, due to receive a stem cell transplant. The CDR3 DNA follows: TGTGCCAGCAGTTCATCCGGGACGGTGAACACCGGGGAGCTGTTTTTT. Translation gives CASSSSGTVNTGELFF.